The TCR beta chain described here comes from a study of OX40 agonist ivuxolimab in advanced cancers. Turning to the study itself: Three patients, one with hepatocellular carcinoma and two with cutaneous melanoma, achieved partial responses.

Sequencing was performed with immunoSEQ multiplex PCR; in TCRdb, only in-frame clones are kept and a portion is missing. The sample yields 71,000 or so clones, 80% to 85% seen once. CDR1 and CDR2 (germline): SGHNT, YYREEE (reference sequence). This CDR3 contains 13 residues. The ends lost 3 bases at V and 5 bases at J; junction bases unmatched: 2. This sequence originates from an adult with an advanced solid tumor such as melanoma, head and neck, liver or kidney cancer. The chain is built from TRBV5-4 and TRBJ2-4; 7 positions match TRBD1. The material was CD4+ or CD8+ T cells sorted from blood, obtained in a trial of the OX40 agonist ivuxolimab. CDR3 DNA: TGTGCCAGCAGCTCGGGACAGCAAAACATTCAGTACTTC. This encodes CASSSGQQNIQYF.